This TCR beta chain was captured in a study of regulatory T cells in long-lasting Graves disease. Assembly of TCR beta libraries relied on iRepertoire HTBI primers together with Arm-PCR of CDR3 regions. TCRdb independently ran MiXCR on the multiplex PCR reads; one entry per CDR3 protein. Among around 460,000 distinct CDR3 sequences listed, roughly a fifth were seen once. V dropped 5 bases and J dropped 8 bases, with 18 bases sitting between them. The CDR3 length is 14 residues. Looked up from germline, CDR1 is SGHTA and CDR2 is FQGTGA. This clonotype turned up a few times. The time point here: persistent/refractory GD, antithyroid drugs over 5 years with positive TRAb. Scientists built the TCR library using RNA that was extracted from PBMCs.

Sequenced material: peripheral blood mononuclear cells (PBMCs), taken when the disease was refractory, from a patient treated with antithyroid drugs. The rearrangement uses TRBV7-3 and TRBJ1-2; D not certain. The source is a female donor with Graves disease. The CDR3 coding sequence is TGTGCCAGCAGCCTGGGGTTTGGAGGAGTGGGCTACACCTTC. Protein product: CASSLGFGGVGYTF.